These 5 T cell receptor beta chains were sequenced from one sample in a study of cytomegalovirus exposure and HLA in healthy donors. Generated by immunoSEQ multiplex PCR, the TCRdb table keeps only in-frame clones and is missing some. Here the sample spans under 200,000 clones, 95% to 96% being singletons. Sample: PBMCs. The source is a woman younger than 30 in good health and CMV-seronegative.

The V call is TRBV7-2, the J call TRBJ2-1, with D perhaps TRBD2 (6 bases). Germline V gene sequence: CDR1 SGHTA, CDR2 FQGNSA. V lost 5 bases and J lost 7, with 18 bases in between. This CDR3 is built from 15 residues. The CDR3 sequence: CASSPRVGGENEQFF. As DNA, the CDR3 is TGTGCCAGCAGCCCCCGAGTTGGCGGGGAAAATGAGCAGTTCTTC. Looking up the rest from reference TRBV7-2 and TRBJ2-1 gives the full variable domain: GAGVSQSPSNKVTEKGKDVELRCDPISGHTALYWYRQSLGQGLEFLIYFQGNSAPDKSGLPSDRFSAERTGGSVSTLTIQRTQQEDSAVYLCASSPRVGGENEQFFGPGTRLTVL.

The chain recombines TRBV11-3 with TRBJ2-3; D possibly corresponds to TRBD2 (5 bases). V was trimmed by 5 bases and J by 2 bases, leaving 11 bases between them. The germline V gene encodes CDR1 SGHNT and CDR2 YENEEA. CDR3 length: 14 residues. CDR3 sequence (DNA): TGTGCCAGCAGCCCCGGACTGAACACAGATACGCAGTATTTT. This translates into CASSPGLNTDTQYF.

A single count supports this clone. The chain combines TRBV7-2 with TRBJ2-3; D not certain. The CDR3 is made up of 15 amino acids. V was clipped by 0 bases and J by 1 base, with 8 bases between them. Germline CDR1 SGHTA, CDR2 FQGNSA. CDR3 sequence: CASSLAQHGTDTQYF. The CDR3, as DNA: TGTGCCAGCAGCTTAGCGCAACACGGCACAGATACGCAGTATTTT.

The chain has TRBV2 and TRBJ2-1; 7 bases are shared with TRBD1. CDR3 length equals 14 residues. With 4 bases clipped from V and 4 bases from J, the junction kept 4 bases outside the gene matches. The germline CDR1 and CDR2 sequences are SNHLY and FYNNEI. DNA for the CDR3: TGTGCCAGCAGTGGAGGGACAGCATACAATGAGCAGTTCTTC. Translated, it gives CASSGGTAYNEQFF. Looking up the rest from reference TRBV2 and TRBJ2-1 gives the full variable domain: EPEVTQTPSHQVTQMGQEVILRCVPISNHLYFYWYRQILGQKVEFLVSFYNNEISEKSEIFDDQFSVERPDGSNFTLKIRSTKLEDSAMYFCASSGGTAYNEQFFGPGTRLTVL.

The chain employs TRBV6-6 and TRBJ2-5; 10 bases line up with TRBD2. V dropped 9 bases and J dropped 3; count of bases not matched to a gene: 4. This CDR3 contains 13 residues. Germline V gene sequence: CDR1 MNHNY, CDR2 SVGAGI (reference sequence). CDR3 coding DNA: TGTGCCAGTCGGACTAGCGGTAAAGAGACCCAGTACTTC. This gives the protein CASRTSGKETQYF.